The rows below give T cell receptor beta chains drawn from one sample of a study of memory CD4+ T cells and cytomegalovirus serostatus. Using immunoSEQ multiplex PCR, the repertoire was profiled, and TCRdb retains in-frame clones only, with some absent. The sample has about 50,000 clones; 82% are singletons. The sample consisted of memory CD4+ T cells from blood. The receptors were gathered from an adult in good health and CMV-seronegative. CDR3s include the opening cysteine and the closing phenylalanine or tryptophan. A D gene is named only where the DNA matches it firmly. The size of a clone is reported for some rows only, either as once, few or many, or as a class for expanded clones.

abundance: .
j_gene: TRBJ1-1
d_gene: .
v_gene: TRBV28
CDR3nt: TGTGCCAGCAGTTTAAGGGACCTAGTTATGAACACTGAAGCTTTCTTT
CDR3aa: CASSLRDLVMNTEAFF

abundance: few
j_gene: TRBJ1-6
d_gene: TRBD1
v_gene: TRBV7-9
CDR3nt: TGTGCCAGCAGCTCTACCACGGGACAGGGGGGTTCACCCCTCCACTTT
CDR3aa: CASSSTTGQGGSPLHF

abundance: .
j_gene: TRBJ2-2
d_gene: .
v_gene: TRBV5-1
CDR3nt: TGCGCCAGCAGCTTGGTGTCAGGCGACACCTCCGGGGAGCTGTTTTTT
CDR3aa: CASSLVSGDTSGELFF

abundance: .
j_gene: TRBJ1-2
d_gene: .
v_gene: TRBV5-1
CDR3nt: TGCGCCAGCAGCTTGACTCCGAGTAGGGTTAATAGCTACACCTTC
CDR3aa: CASSLTPSRVNSYTF

abundance: .
j_gene: TRBJ2-3
d_gene: .
v_gene: TRBV15
CDR3nt: TGTGCCACCAGCAGAGACGGCACAGATACGCAGTATTTT
CDR3aa: CATSRDGTDTQYF

abundance: .
j_gene: TRBJ2-7
d_gene: TRBD1
v_gene: TRBV6-5
CDR3nt: TGTGCCAGCAGTTACATGAACAGGGGCCGTGGCGAGCAGTACTTC
CDR3aa: CASSYMNRGRGEQYF

abundance: few
j_gene: TRBJ2-7
d_gene: .
v_gene: TRBV6-5
CDR3nt: TGTGCCAGCAGTACTAGGGGTAGGAGCTCCTACGAGCAGTACTTC
CDR3aa: CASSTRGRSSYEQYF

abundance: .
j_gene: TRBJ2-2
d_gene: .
v_gene: TRBV2
CDR3nt: TGTGCCAGCAGTGAAGTAGGCCTAGCGAACACCGGGGAGCTGTTTTTT
CDR3aa: CASSEVGLANTGELFF

abundance: .
j_gene: TRBJ1-2
d_gene: .
v_gene: TRBV5-8
CDR3nt: TGTGCCAGCAGCTTGCGCCCCCTGGACGGCTACACCTTC
CDR3aa: CASSLRPLDGYTF

abundance: once
j_gene: TRBJ1-2
d_gene: .
v_gene: TRBV28
CDR3nt: TGTGCCAGCAGGCCCCTAAAAGCTCTAAGCTATGGCTACACCTTC
CDR3aa: CASRPLKALSYGYTF

abundance: .
j_gene: TRBJ1-4
d_gene: TRBD1
v_gene: TRBV27
CDR3nt: TGTGCCAGCAGTTCCCCGCACAGGGGCGAAAAACTGTTTTTT
CDR3aa: CASSSPHRGEKLFF

abundance: few
j_gene: TRBJ2-4
d_gene: TRBD1
v_gene: TRBV5-8
CDR3nt: TGTGCCAGCAGCTACGAACAGGGGGCCAAAAACATTCAGTACTTC
CDR3aa: CASSYEQGAKNIQYF

abundance: once
j_gene: TRBJ2-7
d_gene: .
v_gene: TRBV7-3
CDR3nt: TGTGCCAGCAGCTTAAATTTAGGGACACCCTACGAGCAGTACTTC
CDR3aa: CASSLNLGTPYEQYF

abundance: .
j_gene: TRBJ1-4
d_gene: TRBD1
v_gene: TRBV19
CDR3nt: TGTGCCAGTAGTAGAAAACAGGGGTCTGGTGAAAAACTGTTTTTT
CDR3aa: CASSRKQGSGEKLFF

abundance: .
j_gene: TRBJ1-2
d_gene: TRBD1
v_gene: TRBV28
CDR3nt: TGTGCCAGCAGTCCAGGGACAGGGATAAACTATGGCTACACCTTC
CDR3aa: CASSPGTGINYGYTF

abundance: .
j_gene: TRBJ1-1
d_gene: .
v_gene: TRBV10-3
CDR3nt: TGTGCCATCAGTGACAGGGCAACTGAAGCTTTCTTT
CDR3aa: CAISDRATEAFF

abundance: .
j_gene: TRBJ1-1
d_gene: .
v_gene: TRBV28
CDR3nt: TGTGCCAGCAGTAACCAGGGTGCCGCGAACACTGAAGCTTTCTTT
CDR3aa: CASSNQGAANTEAFF

abundance: .
j_gene: TRBJ1-5
d_gene: .
v_gene: TRBV27
CDR3nt: TGTGCCAGCAGTTTTCAGGATCAGCCCCAGCATTTT
CDR3aa: CASSFQDQPQHF

abundance: .
j_gene: TRBJ1-1
d_gene: .
v_gene: TRBV19
CDR3nt: TGTGCCAGTACCCTAGCGGCAGGAGGGGACTACACTGAAGCTTTCTTT
CDR3aa: CASTLAAGGDYTEAFF

abundance: .
j_gene: TRBJ2-3
d_gene: .
v_gene: TRBV4-1
CDR3nt: TGCGCCAGCAGCCAAGATGTCCTCGTAGGAGATACGCAGTATTTT
CDR3aa: CASSQDVLVGDTQYF

abundance: .
j_gene: TRBJ2-7
d_gene: TRBD2
v_gene: TRBV9
CDR3nt: TGTGCCAGCAGCGTAGGGCCAGCGGGGGGAAACTACGAGCAGTACTTC
CDR3aa: CASSVGPAGGNYEQYF

abundance: .
j_gene: TRBJ2-7
d_gene: .
v_gene: TRBV29-1
CDR3nt: TGCAGCGTTGAATCTGACAGGCACCCCTACGAGCAGTACTTC
CDR3aa: CSVESDRHPYEQYF

abundance: once
j_gene: TRBJ1-3
d_gene: TRBD1
v_gene: TRBV7-9
CDR3nt: TGTGCCAGCCGGGACAGCTTCTCTGGAAACACCATATATTTT
CDR3aa: CASRDSFSGNTIYF

abundance: .
j_gene: TRBJ2-1
d_gene: TRBD2
v_gene: TRBV2
CDR3nt: TGTGCCAGCAATCCCGGCGGGGGGAGCTACAATGAGCAGTTCTTC
CDR3aa: CASNPGGGSYNEQFF